Listed below are T cell receptor beta chains from one sample, sequenced in a study of post-analysis software for immune sequencing data. TCRdb itself ran the PCR reads through MiXCR, one entry per CDR3 protein. The profile covers around 400,000 distinct CDR3 sequences, with 30% to 45% appearing a single time and approximately 7.7% taken by the ten largest. The sequencing input was blood. Receptors were obtained from a girl aged 2 to 9 with multiple sclerosis. The CDR3 runs from the conserved cysteine through the conserved F or W. D genes are given only for firm matches.

J	V	D	CDR3
TRBJ2-3	TRBV14	TRBD2	CASSPQAGLGTDTQYF
TRBJ2-3	TRBV4-3	TRBD2	CASSQDRVAGTDTQYF
TRBJ2-1	TRBV7-9	-	CASSPWTGRNEQFF
TRBJ1-1	TRBV6-6	-	CASMIGAGAFF
TRBJ2-1	TRBV28	TRBD2	CASSVLAGKSNEQFF
TRBJ2-1	TRBV15	-	CATGQRDSFDNEQFF
TRBJ1-2	TRBV24-1	TRBD1	CATQYRDRVYGYTF
TRBJ2-3	TRBV7-2	-	CASSFFSDPALDTQYF
TRBJ2-7	TRBV6-5	-	CASSYSFGTGSGENEQYF
TRBJ1-2	TRBV20-1	TRBD1	CSGKQGDLYGYTF
TRBJ2-1	TRBV7-9	-	CASSPQVDLYNEQFF
TRBJ2-1	TRBV28	TRBD1	CASSWTGPRFF
TRBJ2-5	TRBV28	TRBD2	CASSLLQSGGKETQYF
TRBJ2-5	TRBV3-1	TRBD1	CASSQGFRQGPTETQYF
TRBJ1-2	TRBV7-2	-	CASNRDSLDGYTF
-	TRBV6-2/TRBV6-3	-	CASSYSVGEGYEQYF
TRBJ2-3	TRBV7-6	TRBD2	CASSFTGGGGDTQYF
TRBJ2-1	TRBV18	-	CASSTQETQFF
TRBJ2-5	TRBV3-1	TRBD2	CASSQDWTSGRSWKTQYF
TRBJ1-5	TRBV12-3/TRBV12-4	-	CASSFRGGPQPQHF
TRBJ2-2	TRBV7-2	TRBD1	CASRPDRVFVGELFF
-	TRBV7-9	TRBD2	CASSLIGNRGDYEQYF
TRBJ1-5	TRBV29-1	-	CSVGHGGNQPQHF
TRBJ2-3	TRBV7-3	TRBD1	CASSPNRGDTQYF
TRBJ1-1	TRBV6-2/TRBV6-3	-	CASSSQGRAFF
TRBJ2-1	TRBV6-2/TRBV6-3	TRBD2	CASSYPGVLAVSYNEQFF
TRBJ2-1	TRBV7-8	-	CASSSQGRSYNEQFF
TRBJ1-2	TRBV4-1	-	CASSQALTGYGYTF
TRBJ2-1	TRBV7-3	TRBD1	CASSTRDRVSLGANEQFF
TRBJ2-3	TRBV7-9	-	CASSAQVGGSTDTQYF
TRBJ1-1	TRBV7-3	TRBD1	CASSPTPTGEAFF
TRBJ1-2	TRBV10-3	TRBD1	CAISDLRGQGTYGYTF
TRBJ1-2	TRBV5-1	-	CASSLEEGIYGYTF
TRBJ1-4	TRBV13	TRBD1	CASSLGQDGSSWFF
TRBJ1-2	TRBV7-3	-	CASSPNPTGIYGYTF
TRBJ2-1	TRBV7-2	-	CASSPRPNEQFF
TRBJ1-5	TRBV10-3	-	CAIEGYSNQPQHF
TRBJ1-6	TRBV12-3/TRBV12-4	-	CASSFSPSGRTNSPLHF
TRBJ2-7	TRBV11-2	TRBD1	CASSLGQVMPWVREQYF
TRBJ2-5	TRBV29-1	TRBD1	CSARQGAGGETQYF
TRBJ1-2	TRBV29-1	TRBD1	CSVYGQARYGYTF
TRBJ2-3	TRBV2	-	CASSEESTDTQYF
TRBJ1-4	TRBV6-1	-	CASSGSFATNEKLFF
TRBJ1-1	TRBV7-3	-	CASSPRGRGGNTEAFF
TRBJ1-2	TRBV7-4	-	CASSFQGRDSYGYTF
TRBJ1-1	TRBV30	-	CAWSVRRQEAFF
TRBJ1-2	TRBV10-3	-	CAISESDAPNYGYTF
TRBJ2-1	TRBV7-3	TRBD1	CASSNQGVGEQFF
TRBJ1-1	TRBV7-2	-	CASSRTASNTEAFF
TRBJ2-3	TRBV4-3	-	CASSQDFMATDTQYF
TRBJ2-7	TRBV28	-	CASRRQDVEQYF